These T cell receptor beta chains were read from a single sample in a study of identical twins. Each CDR3 protein is one row after TCRdb ran MiXCR on the 5' RACE reads. The sample comprises 690,000 or so distinct CDR3 sequences, 8% to 9% of which are singletons, and roughly 0.97% rests with the top ten. The same sample was also studied in work on yellow fever vaccine responses in identical twins.

The sample comprised PBMCs. These receptor sequences come from a woman aged 18-30 years in good health. The CDR3 runs from the conserved cysteine through the conserved F or W. Fields, in order: V gene, J gene, D gene, clone size, CDR3 DNA, CDR3 protein. A D gene is named only where the DNA matches it firmly. Only some rows state a clone size, as once, few, many or a class for expanded clones.

v_gene: TRBV4-2
j_gene: TRBJ2-1
d_gene: TRBD2
abundance: -
CDR3nt: TGTGCCAGCAGCCAAGAGGAGCTAGCGGGAGTTGGGTACAATGAGCAGTTCTTC
CDR3aa: CASSQEELAGVGYNEQFF

v_gene: TRBV4-2
j_gene: TRBJ2-1
d_gene: TRBD2
abundance: many
CDR3nt: TGTGCCAGCAGCCAACCGACTAGCGGACTCTACAATGAGCAGTTCTTC
CDR3aa: CASSQPTSGLYNEQFF

v_gene: TRBV11-3
j_gene: TRBJ2-5
d_gene: TRBD1
abundance: -
CDR3nt: TGTGCCAGCAGCGCCGGGACAGGGATTCTGGAGACCCAGTACTTC
CDR3aa: CASSAGTGILETQYF

v_gene: TRBV12-3/TRBV12-4
j_gene: TRBJ2-2
d_gene: TRBD2
abundance: many
CDR3nt: TGTGCCAGCAGCCAACTAGCGGGGGGTACCGGGGAGCTGTTTTTT
CDR3aa: CASSQLAGGTGELFF

v_gene: TRBV6-1
j_gene: TRBJ2-3
d_gene: -
abundance: -
CDR3nt: TGTGCCAGCAGTACAGGACCCGGAGATACGCAGTATTTT
CDR3aa: CASSTGPGDTQYF

v_gene: TRBV4-3
j_gene: TRBJ1-6
d_gene: TRBD1
abundance: -
CDR3nt: TGCGCCAGCAGCCAAGACGCCGGGACAGAGGGCCACGATCTCCACTTT
CDR3aa: CASSQDAGTEGHDLHF

v_gene: TRBV2
j_gene: TRBJ2-2
d_gene: -
abundance: -
CDR3nt: TGTGCCAGCAGTGTCGTTCAGAACACCGGGGAGCTGTTTTTT
CDR3aa: CASSVVQNTGELFF

v_gene: TRBV10-3
j_gene: TRBJ2-3
d_gene: -
abundance: few
CDR3nt: TGTGCCATCAGTGGGGCCAAGGGTGGGAGCGCGGGCACAGATACGCAGTATTTT
CDR3aa: CAISGAKGGSAGTDTQYF

v_gene: TRBV3-1
j_gene: TRBJ2-4
d_gene: TRBD1
abundance: few
CDR3nt: TGTGCCAGCAGGGGGGACAGCCATATTCAGTACTTC
CDR3aa: CASRGDSHIQYF

v_gene: TRBV27
j_gene: TRBJ2-7
d_gene: TRBD2
abundance: -
CDR3nt: TGTGCCAGCAGCATAGGACTAGCGGCCTACGAGCAGTACTTC
CDR3aa: CASSIGLAAYEQYF

v_gene: TRBV18
j_gene: TRBJ2-6
d_gene: -
abundance: few
CDR3nt: TGTGCCAGCTCAGAGGGGAAGGGTCCGTACGTCCTGACTTTC
CDR3aa: CASSEGKGPYVLTF

v_gene: TRBV6-1
j_gene: TRBJ2-2
d_gene: -
abundance: few
CDR3nt: TGTGCCAGCAGTGAAGAGACAGGCGGGCCATACGGGGAGCTGTTTTTT
CDR3aa: CASSEETGGPYGELFF

v_gene: TRBV3-1
j_gene: TRBJ2-2
d_gene: -
abundance: many
CDR3nt: TGCGCCAGCAGCCAAGCGGGGAACACCGGGGAGCTGTTTTTT
CDR3aa: CASSQAGNTGELFF

v_gene: TRBV5-5
j_gene: TRBJ2-7
d_gene: -
abundance: -
CDR3nt: TGTGCCAGCAGCTTGGTCGAAGGAAGACCTTCCTACGAGCAGTACTTC
CDR3aa: CASSLVEGRPSYEQYF

v_gene: TRBV29-1
j_gene: TRBJ2-3
d_gene: TRBD2
abundance: few
CDR3nt: TGCAGCGTTGTCCCCTTAGGGACTAGCGGGAGGGGAGATACGCAGTATTTT
CDR3aa: CSVVPLGTSGRGDTQYF

v_gene: TRBV28
j_gene: TRBJ2-5
d_gene: TRBD2
abundance: -
CDR3nt: TGTGCCAGCAGTTTGAGCGGGAGACGACAAGAGACCCAGTACTTC
CDR3aa: CASSLSGRRQETQYF

v_gene: TRBV29-1
j_gene: TRBJ2-2
d_gene: -
abundance: many
CDR3nt: TGCAGCTTCGTAGGGGGCACCGGGGAGCTGTTTTTT
CDR3aa: CSFVGGTGELFF

v_gene: TRBV12-3/TRBV12-4
j_gene: TRBJ2-7
d_gene: -
abundance: many
CDR3nt: TGTGCCAGCAGTTTATCCCAAGCCTACGAGCAGTACTTC
CDR3aa: CASSLSQAYEQYF

v_gene: TRBV4-2
j_gene: TRBJ1-5
d_gene: -
abundance: -
CDR3nt: TGTGCCAGCAGCCAAGTCGTAGATCAGCCCCAGCATTTT
CDR3aa: CASSQVVDQPQHF

v_gene: TRBV10-3
j_gene: TRBJ2-5
d_gene: TRBD1
abundance: many
CDR3nt: TGTGCCATCAAGTCCGCGACAGGGCCTGAGACCCAGTACTTC
CDR3aa: CAIKSATGPETQYF

v_gene: TRBV4-1
j_gene: TRBJ2-1
d_gene: -
abundance: many
CDR3nt: TGCGCCAGCAGCCAAGCTCGTGGGGGCCTGGTTTCTAGTGAGCAGTTCTTC
CDR3aa: CASSQARGGLVSSEQFF

v_gene: TRBV5-1
j_gene: TRBJ2-7
d_gene: -
abundance: -
CDR3nt: TGCGCCAGCAGCTTGGAGGGCACCTACCAGCAGTACTTC
CDR3aa: CASSLEGTYQQYF

v_gene: TRBV20-1
j_gene: TRBJ2-2
d_gene: TRBD2
abundance: -
CDR3nt: TGCAGTGCTAGAGATGGCGCTAGCGGGGGCCTAGACACCGGGGAGCTGTTTTTT
CDR3aa: CSARDGASGGLDTGELFF

v_gene: TRBV25-1
j_gene: TRBJ2-7
d_gene: -
abundance: many
CDR3nt: TGTGCCAGCGGGGGACTTCGCCCGGAGTACGAGCAGTACTTC
CDR3aa: CASGGLRPEYEQYF

v_gene: TRBV2
j_gene: TRBJ2-3
d_gene: TRBD1
abundance: few
CDR3nt: TGTGCCAGTGATACAGGGGGCGGGTTCGGCACAGATACGCAGTATTTT
CDR3aa: CASDTGGGFGTDTQYF

v_gene: TRBV4-2
j_gene: TRBJ2-3
d_gene: TRBD1
abundance: many
CDR3nt: TGTGCCAGCAACAGGGGGGACACAGATACGCAGTATTTT
CDR3aa: CASNRGDTDTQYF

v_gene: TRBV6-1
j_gene: TRBJ1-5
d_gene: TRBD1
abundance: few
CDR3nt: TGTGCCAGCAGTCAAGGACAGGGCTATAGCAATCAGCCCCAGCATTTT
CDR3aa: CASSQGQGYSNQPQHF

v_gene: TRBV6-5
j_gene: TRBJ2-7
d_gene: -
abundance: few
CDR3nt: TGTGCCAGCAGTTCGCCGGGCCGCCCCTACGAGCAGTACTTC
CDR3aa: CASSSPGRPYEQYF

v_gene: TRBV4-1
j_gene: TRBJ2-3
d_gene: TRBD2
abundance: -
CDR3nt: TGCGCCAGCAGCCAAGATAGAGGACTAGCGGTCACAGATACGCAGTATTTT
CDR3aa: CASSQDRGLAVTDTQYF

v_gene: TRBV5-1
j_gene: TRBJ2-3
d_gene: -
abundance: many
CDR3nt: TGCGCCAGCAGCTTTGAAGGAATCCTCAGCGGGAGCACAGATACGCAGTATTTT
CDR3aa: CASSFEGILSGSTDTQYF

v_gene: TRBV9
j_gene: TRBJ2-1
d_gene: -
abundance: few
CDR3nt: TGTGCCAGCAGCGTATCTTGGGCCTCCTACAATGAGCAGTTCTTC
CDR3aa: CASSVSWASYNEQFF

v_gene: TRBV6-1
j_gene: TRBJ2-1
d_gene: TRBD2
abundance: few
CDR3nt: TGTGCCAGCAACCCCCGCGGGAGCTCCTACAATGAGCAGTTCTTC
CDR3aa: CASNPRGSSYNEQFF

v_gene: TRBV18
j_gene: TRBJ2-6
d_gene: -
abundance: -
CDR3nt: TGTGCCAGCTCCACGGGGGTGTCTGGGGCCAACGTCCTGACTTTC
CDR3aa: CASSTGVSGANVLTF

v_gene: TRBV6-2/TRBV6-3
j_gene: TRBJ1-1
d_gene: -
abundance: -
CDR3nt: TGTGCCAGTGGGGGGCTCTACACTGAAGCTTTCTTT
CDR3aa: CASGGLYTEAFF

v_gene: TRBV15
j_gene: TRBJ2-7
d_gene: -
abundance: -
CDR3nt: TGTGCCACCAGCAGAGACGTGGGCCACGAGCAGTACTTC
CDR3aa: CATSRDVGHEQYF

v_gene: TRBV12-3/TRBV12-4
j_gene: TRBJ2-7
d_gene: TRBD2
abundance: few
CDR3nt: TGTGCCAGCAGTTCTAGGACTAGCGGTTTCTACGAGCAGTACTTC
CDR3aa: CASSSRTSGFYEQYF

v_gene: TRBV6-1
j_gene: TRBJ2-2
d_gene: TRBD1
abundance: many
CDR3nt: TGTGCCAGCAGAAGCCAGGGACAGGGGGGGGCCGGGGAGCTGTTTTTT
CDR3aa: CASRSQGQGGAGELFF

v_gene: TRBV4-1
j_gene: TRBJ2-5
d_gene: -
abundance: -
CDR3nt: TGCGCCAGCAGCCAAGATTGGCAGGAGGAGACCCAGTACTTC
CDR3aa: CASSQDWQEETQYF

v_gene: TRBV29-1
j_gene: TRBJ1-2
d_gene: TRBD1
abundance: -
CDR3nt: TGCAGCGTCCGAGAGAGGACAGGGGACTATGGCTACACCTTC
CDR3aa: CSVRERTGDYGYTF

v_gene: TRBV29-1
j_gene: TRBJ2-7
d_gene: -
abundance: many
CDR3nt: TGCAGCGTCGCACAGGGAGCTGGCTACGAGCAGTACTTC
CDR3aa: CSVAQGAGYEQYF

v_gene: TRBV5-5
j_gene: TRBJ2-7
d_gene: -
abundance: few
CDR3nt: TGTGCCAGCAGCTTCTATTCCTACGAGCAGTACTTC
CDR3aa: CASSFYSYEQYF

v_gene: TRBV9
j_gene: TRBJ2-5
d_gene: -
abundance: few
CDR3nt: TGTGCCAGCAGCGCGCAGCCCCAGGGGCGGTTACAAGAGACCCAGTACTTC
CDR3aa: CASSAQPQGRLQETQYF

v_gene: TRBV7-9
j_gene: TRBJ2-1
d_gene: -
abundance: many
CDR3nt: TGTACAAGCGCCTACTCCTACAATGAGCAGTTCTTC
CDR3aa: CTSAYSYNEQFF

v_gene: TRBV5-4
j_gene: TRBJ2-6
d_gene: -
abundance: -
CDR3nt: TGTGCCAGCAGCTTTCGGGCCGGGGGCTCTGGGGCCAACGTCCTGACTTTC
CDR3aa: CASSFRAGGSGANVLTF

v_gene: TRBV7-8
j_gene: TRBJ2-7
d_gene: TRBD1
abundance: few
CDR3nt: TGTGCCAGCAGCCCCCACAGGGGGCCCCCCTACGAGCAGTACTTC
CDR3aa: CASSPHRGPPYEQYF

v_gene: TRBV11-2
j_gene: TRBJ1-6
d_gene: -
abundance: few
CDR3nt: TGTGCCAGCAGCTCCCTGTCGAATTCACCCCTCCACTTT
CDR3aa: CASSSLSNSPLHF

v_gene: TRBV7-7
j_gene: TRBJ2-3
d_gene: TRBD2
abundance: -
CDR3nt: TGTGCTAGCAGCCCCGGGGGGGCCGTTGTTAATACGCAGTATTTT
CDR3aa: CASSPGGAVVNTQYF

v_gene: TRBV7-3
j_gene: TRBJ2-5
d_gene: -
abundance: few
CDR3nt: TGTGCCAGCAGCCCTCATAATCTAGAGACCCAGTACTTC
CDR3aa: CASSPHNLETQYF

v_gene: TRBV7-6
j_gene: TRBJ2-3
d_gene: -
abundance: many
CDR3nt: TGTGCCAGCAGCTTAGCGGGCGGCGGGGTCACAGATACGCAGTATTTT
CDR3aa: CASSLAGGGVTDTQYF

v_gene: TRBV5-1
j_gene: TRBJ2-7
d_gene: -
abundance: few
CDR3nt: TGCGCCAGCAGCTTTGATACGGCCCCGGGGGAGCAGTACTTC
CDR3aa: CASSFDTAPGEQYF

v_gene: TRBV27
j_gene: TRBJ1-2
d_gene: -
abundance: few
CDR3nt: TGTGCCAGCAGTTCCTCTTTGGGTCCGGGGGGCTACACCTTC
CDR3aa: CASSSSLGPGGYTF

v_gene: TRBV20-1
j_gene: TRBJ2-3
d_gene: TRBD2
abundance: -
CDR3nt: TGCAGTGCTAGCCCGACTAGCGGGAGGGTAGATACGCAGTATTTT
CDR3aa: CSASPTSGRVDTQYF

v_gene: TRBV2
j_gene: TRBJ2-3
d_gene: -
abundance: few
CDR3nt: TGTGCCAGCAGCGATTCCATCACAGATACGCAGTATTTT
CDR3aa: CASSDSITDTQYF

v_gene: TRBV6-2/TRBV6-3
j_gene: TRBJ2-1
d_gene: TRBD1
abundance: many
CDR3nt: TGTGCCAGCAGTTGGGACAGGGTCAATGAGCAGTTCTTC
CDR3aa: CASSWDRVNEQFF

v_gene: TRBV20-1
j_gene: TRBJ2-7
d_gene: -
abundance: few
CDR3nt: TGCAGTGCTAGAGATAAGAGCGGACTCTACGAGCAGTACTTC
CDR3aa: CSARDKSGLYEQYF

v_gene: TRBV4-3
j_gene: TRBJ2-7
d_gene: -
abundance: few
CDR3nt: TGCGCCAGCACCCGTATGCCTGGCGGGTCCTACGAGCAGTACTTC
CDR3aa: CASTRMPGGSYEQYF

v_gene: TRBV5-1
j_gene: TRBJ2-7
d_gene: TRBD1
abundance: many
CDR3nt: TGCGCCAGCACCAAGGGCGGACAGGGCTACGAGCAGTACTTC
CDR3aa: CASTKGGQGYEQYF

v_gene: TRBV20-1
j_gene: TRBJ2-7
d_gene: TRBD1
abundance: many
CDR3nt: TGCAGTGTACGTGGACAGGACTACGAGCAGTACTTC
CDR3aa: CSVRGQDYEQYF

v_gene: TRBV29-1
j_gene: TRBJ2-7
d_gene: -
abundance: many
CDR3nt: TGCAGCGTGGGCTCCGTGGGCGGGACCTACGAGCAGTACTTC
CDR3aa: CSVGSVGGTYEQYF